One T cell receptor beta chain is described in this entry. This clonotype was counted at least ten times. The clone's antigen remains unknown. No clone much larger than this one lies a single base away; base qualities are absent. This sample stems from a study of blood T cells in healthy people across ages (dated by TCRdb to the mid-2010s). Concerning the study at large: In model experiments, template switching captured about one uniquely barcoded TCR beta cDNA molecule for every two T cells. The study measured age-related changes in TCR beta repertoire diversity using deep sequencing normalized with unique cDNA molecular identifiers. The donors were divided into four age groups: young (average roughly 17 years), middle-aged (over 35), aged (about 60) and long-lived (roughly 82). To avoid experimental bias, donors of different ages were randomly spread across the sequencing lanes. Two additional independent replicas of 1 million unique cDNA reads from the same blood draw were analyzed for two donors (one aged 18 to 30 and one aged 80 or older).

The library was generated by 5' RACE. The reads were generated on an Illumina HiSeq 2500. A second PCR of roughly 7 to 11 cycles was performed with a sample-barcoded 5' primer and a J-beta primer mix. A unique molecular identifier was introduced onto each TCR beta cDNA molecule by a template-switch 5' adaptor carrying 12 random nucleotides. Each sample yielded at least 3 million CDR3-containing paired-end reads. First-strand cDNA synthesis was performed from all RNA using the Mint cDNA synthesis kit, with priming by a TRBC-specific oligonucleotide. Following uracil-DNA glycosylase treatment, a first 18-cycle PCR with universal primers M1SS and BC2_uni_R was performed on all cDNA. Regarding the original processing steps: For normalization, 1 million high-quality reads, each with a distinct molecular identifier, were randomly selected from each sample. Reads sharing molecular identifiers were discarded rather than binned into consensus sequences. MiTCR, set to a Q25 quality threshold and the strictest error-elimination algorithm, was used for CDR3 identification, clonotype clustering and error correction. A nonparametric unseen species model with Euler transformation was used to estimate lower-bound total TCR beta diversity. Using fastp trimming at Q25 and MiXCR clonotype assembly, TCRdb reanalyzed the public sequencing data and kept in-frame beta chains. Duplicate CDR3 protein sequences are folded into a single record with the most common DNA and genes. The V and J calls shown here were made by TCRdb, not taken from the authors' results. The sample includes some 690,000 distinct CDR3 sequences, with 22% observed a single time. Of the sample, 22% falls within the top ten clones.

The donors were 40 or so Caucasian individuals from Russia, aged 6 to 90 years, who were systemically healthy. Each donor gave around 9.9 milliliters of peripheral blood, collected into EDTA-treated Vacutainer tubes. Ficoll-Paque density-gradient centrifugation was used to isolate PBMCs, with at least 6.5 million obtained per sample. Total RNA was extracted from PBMCs with Trizol reagent, with at least 6 micrograms obtained per sample. Naive CD45RAhigh/CD27high T cell percentages were measured by flow cytometry on a PBMC aliquot from every donor. The paper's findings and limits, for the study overall: Conclusive comparison of naive and antigen-experienced compartments was prevented by the profiling of bulk unsorted PBMCs. As age increased, observed TCR beta diversity per million T cells dropped in a roughly linear way, and a significant reduction was already evident by age around 41. Donor CMV infection status was unknown, potentially confounding age-related changes in expanded clonotypes. The percentage of naive T cells measured by flow cytometry correlated strongly with observed TCR beta diversity. Estimates of total diversity from one million sequenced T cells were regarded as lower bounds and underestimates. Compared with the aged group, more naive CD4+ T cells, fewer expanded clones and increased TCR diversity were shown by the long-lived group, suggesting age selection.

Including the terminal cysteine and phenylalanine, the CDR3 comprises 14 residues. The kept DNA is CDR3 alone, 42 bases in frame from the first base. Trimming removed 5 bases from V and 0 bases from J, leaving 7 bases between the germline ends. From a lookup of the germline V gene, CDR1 and CDR2 are SGHVS and FQNEAQ. The receptor was isolated from a man aged 65-85 years in good health. The V and J genes are TRBV7-8 and TRBJ2-2; the D gene is unclear. The sample taken for sequencing was blood. The DNA sequence is as follows: TGTGCCAGCAGCACCTCCGCGAACACCGGGGAGCTGTTTTTT. This yields the protein CASSTSANTGELFF.